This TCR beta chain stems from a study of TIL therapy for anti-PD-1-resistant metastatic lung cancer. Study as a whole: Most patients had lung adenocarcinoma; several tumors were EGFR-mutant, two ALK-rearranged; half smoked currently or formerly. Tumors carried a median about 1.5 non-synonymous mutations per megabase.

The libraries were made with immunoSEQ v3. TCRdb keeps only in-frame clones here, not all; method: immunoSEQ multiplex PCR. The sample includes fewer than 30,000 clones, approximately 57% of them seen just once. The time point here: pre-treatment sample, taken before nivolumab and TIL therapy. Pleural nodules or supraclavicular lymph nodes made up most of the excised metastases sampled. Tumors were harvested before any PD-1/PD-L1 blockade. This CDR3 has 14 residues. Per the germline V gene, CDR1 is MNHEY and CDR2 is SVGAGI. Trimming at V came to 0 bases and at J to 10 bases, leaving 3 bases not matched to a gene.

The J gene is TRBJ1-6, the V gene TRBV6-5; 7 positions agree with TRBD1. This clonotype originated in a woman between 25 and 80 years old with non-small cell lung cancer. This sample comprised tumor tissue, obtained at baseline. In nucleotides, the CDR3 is TGTGCCAGCAGTTACTCCACAGGGGAATCACCCCTCCACTTT. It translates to CASSYSTGESPLHF.